These T cell receptor beta chains were read from a single sample in a study of siplizumab effects on memory and regulatory T cells. Sequencing used immunoSEQ multiplex PCR; TCRdb keeps in-frame clones, though not all of them. The sample yields over 85,000 clones, more than 90% seen once. Source material: CD4+ T cells sorted from blood. These receptors all stem from a human donor in good health. Each CDR3 is given without its conserved first and last residue.

>TRBV14|TRBJ1-2
ASSQSVYGYT
>TRBV6-6|TRBJ2-3
ASSPPGADTQY
>TRBV5-6|TRBJ2-1
ASSLTSGGYGNEQF
>TRBV9|TRBJ2-7
ASSVGLAGGEQY
>TRBV7-9|TRBJ2-7
ASNPGTGSHEQY
>TRBV5-6|TRBJ1-1
ASSSKSGADTEAF
>TRBV28|TRBJ1-2
ASSLGADYNYGYT
>TRBV5-5|TRBJ1-1
ASSLVRAPEAF
>TRBV10-2|TRBJ1-2
ASREGRLYGGYT
>TRBV5-4|TRBJ2-5
ASSFRGQETQY
>TRBV6-6|TRBJ1-6
ASSYDSPLH
>TRBV6-5|TRBJ2-7
ASSRQGTVHEQY
>TRBV30|TRBJ1-1
AWSRGMNTEAF
>TRBV11-2|TRBJ1-4
ASRPVRGRNEKLF
>TRBV6-1|TRBJ2-1
ASSGPEQF
>TRBV10-3|TRBJ2-2
AISDPRGRGPGELF
>TRBV30|TRBJ1-1
AWGPTEAF
>TRBV7-6|TRBJ2-3
ASSLLVRGTDTQY
>TRBV2|TRBJ2-7
ASRTTGHEQY
>TRBV6-5|TRBJ2-5
ASSRGQPQETQY
>TRBV6-1|TRBJ2-1
ASSEGRVPREQF
>TRBV7-9|TRBJ2-5
ASSLTAAQETQY
>TRBV5-1|TRBJ1-1
ASSLFPGANTEAF
>TRBV4-1|TRBJ1-5
ASSHPGHRNQPQH
>TRBV5-1|TRBJ2-2
ASSQGDATGELF
>TRBV7-6|TRBJ2-7
ASSSYPGPNYEQY
>TRBV5-1|TRBJ1-6
ASSYGSPDSPLH
>TRBV19|TRBJ1-2
ASSPDGNYGYT
>TRBV5-1|TRBJ1-4
ASSFRGSNEKLF
>TRBV7-2|TRBJ1-3
ASSFADLSGNTIY
>TRBV18|TRBJ1-1
ASSPPGTVNTEAF
>TRBV23-1|TRBJ2-3
ASSQTGRLRRADTQY
>TRBV7-2|TRBJ2-3
ASSARRTGGARVTDTQY
>TRBV9|TRBJ2-1
ASSVGQGLVNEQF
>TRBV18|TRBJ2-7
ASSPMVASGTPEQY
>TRBV21-1|TRBJ2-6
ASSKGNAGANVLT